This T cell receptor beta chain came from a study of cytomegalovirus exposure and HLA in healthy donors. General study points: TCR beta sequences reportedly predicted most subjects' HLA-A and HLA-B alleles accurately. In vitro data verified a few CMV-associated chains as specific for CMV antigens.

With 60 Vbeta and 13 Jbeta primers, the PCR was carried out. Only in-frame clones appear in the TCRdb table, and some are missing; sequencing was by immunoSEQ multiplex PCR. Of approximately 100,000 clones detected, approximately 80% appear once; the ten largest clones hold about 1.1%. On this clone: The antigen is undetermined.

Trimming shortened V by 1 base and J by 2 bases, and 12 bases separated the two germline ends. From germline, CDR1 is LNHNV and CDR2 YYDKDF (reference sequence). There are 16 residues in the CDR3. V and J are TRBV15 and TRBJ2-1, with D possibly being TRBD1 (6 bases). This clonotype originated in a woman between 18 and 29 years old in good health and CMV-seronegative. The specimen sequenced was PBMCs. CDR3 coding DNA: TGTGCCACCAGCAGAGGAGCAGGGGATACCTACAATGAGCAGTTCTTC. Translation: CATSRGAGDTYNEQFF.